This T cell receptor (beta chain) is drawn from a study of blood T cell repertoires in COVID-19. As for the study in general: Donors in the United States, Italy and Spain gave samples during acute or convalescent COVID-19. Sources were T cells, B-cell-depleted T cells, or PBMCs; the material itself was cDNA or gDNA.

Germline lookup yields CDR1 LGHNT and CDR2 FRNRAP. The length of the CDR3 is 15 residues. Trimming stripped 2 bases from V and 6 bases from J, with 14 bases between. As handled by the study authors: Reference gene primer amplification gave nucleated cell count estimates. Sequencing used immunoSEQ multiplex PCR; TCRdb keeps in-frame clones, though not all of them. Clone size and the V and J calls come from that table; the DNA yielded D and trimming. The table shows about 170,000 clones, with around 82% occurring only once. This clone appeared once. The clonotype was recovered from a woman at least 80 years old with active or convalescent COVID-19. The rearrangement joins TRBV12-5 to TRBJ2-1, with D tentatively TRBD2 (5 bases). Sequenced: peripheral blood. In nucleotides, the CDR3 is TGTGCTAGTGGTTTGCTAATGGTCGAGGGCAATGAGCAGTTCTTC. This translates into CASGLLMVEGNEQFF.